These 10 T cell receptor beta chains share one sample of origin, sequenced in a study of cytomegalovirus exposure and HLA in healthy donors. A multiplex PCR was run with 60 Vbeta primers and 13 Jbeta primers. The method was immunoSEQ multiplex PCR; TCRdb's version includes in-frame clones alone and lacks a portion of them. The sample yields 150,000 to 200,000 clones, about 85% seen once. What was sequenced was PBMCs. The receptor source for this set is a girl aged 5-17 years in good health and CMV-seropositive.

About this clone: Mismatch with germline at one junction end may stem from a read error. The chain carries TRBV7-7 and TRBJ2-7; no clear D gene. This CDR3 is 14 amino acids long. Germline CDR1 and CDR2: SSHAT and FNYEAQ (reference sequence). The CDR3 bases are TGTGCTAGCAGCCCCTCGGTTGGCTCCTACGAGCAGTACTTC. It specifies CASSPSVGSYEQYF.

This clone came up a few times. This chain connects TRBV7-3 to TRBJ2-1; 16 bases map to TRBD2. This CDR3 has 16 amino acids. CDR1 is SGHTA, CDR2 FQGTGA, per germline. J lost 8 bases, V lost 4 bases, and 5 bases had no gene match. CDR3 DNA sequence: TGTGCCAGCAGCTCTGGGACTAGCGGGAGGGTGGATGAGCAGTTCTTC. It is translated as CASSSGTSGRVDEQFF.

The chain employs TRBV6-5 and TRBJ2-5, with D perhaps matching TRBD1 (6 bases). This CDR3 has 14 residues. With 4 bases removed from V and 1 base from J, the gap between germline ends came to 10 bases. Germline V gene data show CDR1 as MNHEY and CDR2 as SVGAGI. CDR3 region: CASSFTDSQETQYF. CDR3 DNA sequence: TGTGCCAGCAGTTTCACGGACAGCCAAGAGACCCAGTACTTC.

The chain links TRBV6-1 to TRBJ1-1, with 7 bases matching TRBD1. CDR3 length: 13 amino acids. V gave up 7 bases and J gave up 12 bases; unmatched junction bases: 14. From germline, CDR1 is MNHNS and CDR2 SASEGT. In DNA, the CDR3 is TGTGCCAGCATCCAACCTCCGGGACAGTATCCTTTCTTT. Translating it yields CASIQPPGQYPFF.

This sequence joins TRBV2 and TRBJ2-1, with 10 bases identical to TRBD2. The CDR3 spans 15 residues. V lost 6 bases and J lost 3; bases outside the gene matches: 5. CDR1 SNHLY and CDR2 FYNNEI come from the germline V gene. The CDR3 reads CASRATSGNYNEQFF. CDR3 coding DNA: TGTGCCAGCAGAGCAACTAGCGGGAACTACAATGAGCAGTTCTTC. Supplemented by reference TRBV2 and TRBJ2-1, the full variable domain reads EPEVTQTPSHQVTQMGQEVILRCVPISNHLYFYWYRQILGQKVEFLVSFYNNEISEKSEIFDDQFSVERPDGSNFTLKIRSTKLEDSAMYFCASRATSGNYNEQFFGPGTRLTVL.

This clone was picked up a small number of times. V gene TRBV6-1 combines with J gene TRBJ1-1; D not certain. This CDR3 is 17 amino acids long. CDR1 is MNHNS and CDR2 is SASEGT in the germline V gene. V was pared by 2 bases and J by 1 base, with 17 bases between. CDR3 bases: TGTGCCAGCAGTGAATGGTCGGGCGCGACTAAGAACACTGAAGCTTTCTTT. Protein product: CASSEWSGATKNTEAFF.

The rearrangement uses TRBV20-1 and TRBJ1-2; perhaps TRBD1 as D (5 bases). Germline values: CDR1 DFQATT, CDR2 SNEGSKA (reference sequence). The CDR3 is made up of 11 amino acids. Trimming cost V 2 bases and J 12 bases, with 13 bases left between them. CDR3 residues: CSARPQGGDTF. The CDR3 coding sequence is TGCAGTGCTAGACCCCAGGGTGGGGACACCTTC.

The chain combines TRBV6-1 with TRBJ1-1, with 7 bases aligning to TRBD1. V lost 6 bases, J lost 7 bases, and 11 bases stayed unmatched. This CDR3 comprises 14 residues. Germline V lookup: CDR1 MNHNS, CDR2 SASEGT. In DNA form, the CDR3 reads TGTGCCAGCAGAGCGACAGGGCGTCTCAGTGAAGCTTTCTTT. Encoded protein: CASRATGRLSEAFF.

V and J are TRBV30 and TRBJ1-1; D is unclear. The CDR3 is 14 amino acids. In germline, CDR1 is GTSNPN, CDR2 SVGIG (reference sequence). Trimming pared 0 bases from V and 6 bases from J, leaving 14 bases between. CDR3 bases: TGTGCCTGGAGTGTACGTCCGGGAACGGCTGAAGCTTTCTTT. Translated: CAWSVRPGTAEAFF. The whole variable domain, remainder taken from reference TRBV30 and TRBJ1-1, is SQTIHQWPATLVQPVGSPLSLECTVEGTSNPNLYWYRQAAGRGLQLLFYSVGIGQISSEVPQNLSASRPQDRQFILSSKKLLLSDSGFYLCAWSVRPGTAEAFFGQGTRLTVV.

This clone is a singleton in its sample. V gene TRBV5-1 combines with J gene TRBJ2-3; 7 bases are a match to TRBD2. The junction had 10 bases not matched to a gene; V was cut back by 2 bases and J by 7 bases. Germline CDR1 reads SGHRS; CDR2 reads YFSETQ. The CDR3 is 15 amino acids. Here the CDR3 DNA reads TGCGCCAGCAGCTTAACGGGAGCGGGATCATATACGCAGTATTTT. This gives the protein CASSLTGAGSYTQYF.